The 10 T cell receptor beta chains listed next were all sequenced from one sample in a study of lymphopenia after photon versus proton radiotherapy. The repertoire was sequenced with immunoSEQ multiplex PCR; TCRdb's copy has only in-frame clones and lacks some. The sample lists about 39,000 clones; about 90% were seen once. The material was peripheral blood, obtained from a patient treated with photon-based radiotherapy. Receptor source: a man aged 55 to 70 with cholangiocarcinoma.

This chain uses TRBV4-1 with TRBJ1-4; the D is unclear. Per germline, CDR1 MGHRA and CDR2 YSYEKL. With 2 bases removed from V and 4 bases from J, the gap between germline ends came to 8 bases. This CDR3 has 14 residues. DNA for the CDR3: TGCGCCAGCAGCCAATTGCGGATTAATGAAAAACTGTTTTTT. Amino acid sequence: CASSQLRINEKLFF.

The CDR3 bases are TGTGCCAGCAGTCGGGCTGGGGGTTCTGGAAACACCATATATTTT. It yields the protein CASSRAGGSGNTIYF. The chain employs TRBV27 and TRBJ1-3; D is perhaps TRBD1 (5 bases). This CDR3 spans 15 amino acids. The V gene lost 5 bases and the J gene lost 1 base, with 12 bases spanning the gap. Per germline, CDR1 MNHEY and CDR2 SMNVEV (reference sequence).

The CDR3 loop is CASSSEMGEKLFF. The CDR3 DNA is TGTGCCAGCAGCTCGGAAATGGGGGAAAAACTGTTTTTT. The chain employs TRBV7-2 and TRBJ1-4; D remains unclear. Germline-derived CDR1 and CDR2 are SGHTA and FQGNSA. This CDR3 has 13 residues. V lost 4 bases and J 8 bases, leaving 11 bases between the germline ends.

This chain uses TRBV7-8 with TRBJ2-3; no clear D. Germline values: CDR1 SGHVS, CDR2 FQNEAQ. The V gene lost 3 bases and the J gene lost 2 bases, with 9 bases spanning the gap. The length of the CDR3 is 14 residues. The CDR3 DNA reads TGTGCCAGCAGCTTTTATGATCCCACAGATACGCAGTATTTT. This gives the protein CASSFYDPTDTQYF. Complete variable domain (other parts from reference TRBV7-8 and TRBJ2-3): GAGVSQSPRYKVAKRGQDVALRCDPISGHVSLFWYQQALGQGPEFLTYFQNEAQLDKSGLPSDRFFAERPEGSVSTLKIQRTQQEDSAVYLCASSFYDPTDTQYFGPGTRLTVL.

The chain carries TRBV2 and TRBJ1-1; D gene uncertain. Trimming left V 4 bases short and J 2 bases short, with 8 bases between. Germline V gives CDR1 SNHLY, CDR2 FYNNEI. CDR3 size: 13 residues. CDR3 loop: CASSGLENTEAFF. CDR3 sequence (DNA): TGTGCCAGCAGTGGGTTGGAAAACACTGAAGCTTTCTTT.

The chain carries TRBV7-9 and TRBJ2-1; possibly TRBD1 or TRBD2 for D (5 bases each). The CDR3 spans 15 residues. The V end lost 5 bases, the J end lost 4 bases, and 15 bases lay between the germline ends. Germline CDR1 and CDR2: SEHNR and FQNEAQ (reference sequence). Here the CDR3 DNA reads TGTGCCAGCAGCGCCCGGGGCGGGTTGTACAATGAGCAGTTCTTC. Its protein is CASSARGGLYNEQFF.

The rearrangement uses TRBV6-1 and TRBJ2-7, with unresolved D. V dropped 6 bases and J dropped 3 bases, with 12 bases sitting between them. This CDR3 contains 13 residues. The germline V gene has CDR1 MNHNS and CDR2 SASEGT. The CDR3, as DNA: TGTGCCAGCAGAGTCCACGGAAACTACGAGCAGTACTTC. Its translation is CASRVHGNYEQYF.

The chain is built from TRBV19 and TRBJ2-2; no clear D gene. This CDR3 region has 13 residues. The ends were cut back, 8 bases at V and 4 bases at J, with 11 bases in the middle. From germline, CDR1 is LNHDA and CDR2 SQIVND (reference sequence). The CDR3 region is CASARTGTGELFF. The CDR3 DNA sequence: TGTGCCAGTGCCCGGACGGGCACCGGGGAGCTGTTTTTT.

The chain links TRBV9 to TRBJ2-5; the D is unclear. CDR1 SGDLS and CDR2 YYNGEE come from the germline V gene. V gave up 0 bases and J gave up 3 bases, with 12 bases separating them. The CDR3 has 15 amino acids. The CDR3 reads CASSVGGEGKETQYF. As DNA, the CDR3 is TGTGCCAGCAGCGTAGGTGGGGAAGGAAAAGAGACCCAGTACTTC.

The V gene is TRBV27, the J gene TRBJ2-1, with TRBD1 matching 9 bases. The CDR3 loop spans 19 amino acids. Germline V gives CDR1 MNHEY, CDR2 SMNVEV (reference sequence). J was trimmed by 3 bases and V by 5 bases; bases with no gene match: 17. The CDR3 is CASSLLLHRGPGSYNEQFF. The CDR3 DNA is TGTGCCAGCAGTCTTTTACTCCACAGGGGGCCTGGGAGCTACAATGAGCAGTTCTTC.